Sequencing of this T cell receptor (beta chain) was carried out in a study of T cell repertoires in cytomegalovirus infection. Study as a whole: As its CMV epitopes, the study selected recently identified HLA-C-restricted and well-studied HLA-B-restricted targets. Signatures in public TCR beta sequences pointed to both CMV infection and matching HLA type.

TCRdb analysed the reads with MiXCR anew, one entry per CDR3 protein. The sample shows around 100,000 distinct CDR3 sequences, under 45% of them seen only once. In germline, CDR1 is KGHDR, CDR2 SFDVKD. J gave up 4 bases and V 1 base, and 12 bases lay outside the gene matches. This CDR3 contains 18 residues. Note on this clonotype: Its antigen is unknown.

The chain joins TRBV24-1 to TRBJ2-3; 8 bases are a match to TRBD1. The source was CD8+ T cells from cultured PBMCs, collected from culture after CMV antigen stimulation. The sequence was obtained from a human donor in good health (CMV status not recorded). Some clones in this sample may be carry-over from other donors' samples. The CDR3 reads CATSDFPRAGGESDTQYF. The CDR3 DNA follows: TGTGCCACCAGTGATTTCCCCAGGGCAGGGGGCGAGTCAGATACGCAGTATTTT.